This T cell receptor (beta chain) derives from a study of blood T cell repertoires in COVID-19. On the study more broadly: From T cells, B-cell-depleted T cells, or PBMCs came the material, which was cDNA or gDNA.

The CDR3 is 16 amino acids. Germline loops: CDR1 SGHAT, CDR2 FQNNGV. V was pared by 0 bases and J by 5 bases, with 9 bases of the junction left unmatched. As processed by the authors: Amplification with reference gene primers provided the estimates of nucleated cell counts. Assay: immunoSEQ multiplex PCR; the TCRdb copy retains only in-frame clones and omits some. V and J calls and clone size come straight from that table; D and trimming were deduced from the DNA. Among 15,000 to 19,000 clones, around 86% were seen once, and the ten largest hold roughly 20%. The chain carries TRBV11-2 and TRBJ2-7; 8 positions match TRBD2. Input material: peripheral blood. The clonotype comes from a man older than 75 with active or convalescent COVID-19. The CDR3 DNA is TGTGCCAGCAGCTTAGACCCCGGGACTAGAGTCCACGAGCAGTACTTC. Its protein product is CASSLDPGTRVHEQYF.